A single sample is the source of the 7 T cell receptor beta chains below, sequenced in a study of early T cells in non-severe SARS-CoV-2 infection. Each CDR3 protein is one row after TCRdb ran MiXCR on the 5' RACE reads. This table has tens of thousands of distinct CDR3 sequences, 15% to 19% appearing once. Source material: whole blood. The receptor set was obtained from an adult who was a healthcare worker with PCR-confirmed SARS-CoV-2 infection or an uninfected control (not recorded which).

This clonotype was counted ten times or more. The chain combines TRBV12-3 or TRBV12-4 with TRBJ2-5, with D unresolved. The CDR3 is made up of 13 amino acids. V lost 2 bases, J lost 1 base, and 5 bases lay in between. For the CDR3, the DNA is TGTGCCAGCAGTTTATTCAGCCAAGAGACCCAGTACTTC. It specifies CASSLFSQETQYF.

The chain is built from TRBV6-1 and TRBJ2-7; TRBD1 might be the D (5 bases). V was pared by 0 bases and J by 3 bases, with 9 bases between. This CDR3 spans 14 amino acids. The germline CDR1 and CDR2 sequences are MNHNS and SASEGT. The CDR3 nucleotides read TGTGCCAGCAGTGAAGCTGACCAGGGCTACGAGCAGTACTTC. Amino acids: CASSEADQGYEQYF.

This chain connects TRBV19 to TRBJ2-7; D unresolved. Germline CDR1 LNHDA, CDR2 SQIVND (reference sequence). This CDR3 has 15 residues. V lost 1 base and J lost 1, with 11 bases in between. In DNA, the CDR3 is TGTGCCAGTAGTATAGGGGCGGCAGAATCCTACGAGCAGTACTTC. This translates into CASSIGAAESYEQYF.

The chain is built from TRBV27 and TRBJ1-1; perhaps TRBD1 as D (6 bases). The germline V gene has CDR1 MNHEY and CDR2 SMNVEV (reference sequence). Trimming took off 3 bases at V and 1 base at J, with 9 bases between the two ends. CDR3 length: 14 residues. For the CDR3, the DNA is TGTGCCAGCAGTTTCCAGGGGAGGAACACTGAAGCTTTCTTT. This encodes CASSFQGRNTEAFF.

The chain couples TRBV12-3 or TRBV12-4 to TRBJ1-2; possibly TRBD1 for D (5 bases). The V end was cut by 5 bases, the J end by 5 bases, with 12 bases between. The CDR3 totals 13 residues. CDR3 region: CASSPGTEYGYTF. The DNA of the CDR3 is TGTGCCAGCAGTCCCGGGACGGAATATGGCTACACCTTC.

V is TRBV29-1 and J is TRBJ2-5; D remains ambiguous. Germline lookup yields CDR1 SQVTM and CDR2 ANQGSEA. The CDR3 runs 11 residues. With 6 bases removed from V and 5 bases from J, the gap between germline ends came to 10 bases. CDR3 residues: CSVASMETQYF. The CDR3 nucleotides read TGCAGCGTAGCGTCAATGGAGACCCAGTACTTC.

In this sample, this clonotype turned up a few times. The chain recombines TRBV7-2 with TRBJ2-3, with D unclear. With 3 bases removed from V and 0 bases from J, the gap between germline ends came to 10 bases. CDR3 length: 15 amino acids. Germline V gene data show CDR1 as SGHTA and CDR2 as FQGNSA. This CDR3 is CASSLTLPSTDTQYF. CDR3 coding DNA: TGTGCCAGCAGCTTGACCCTTCCTAGCACAGATACGCAGTATTTT.